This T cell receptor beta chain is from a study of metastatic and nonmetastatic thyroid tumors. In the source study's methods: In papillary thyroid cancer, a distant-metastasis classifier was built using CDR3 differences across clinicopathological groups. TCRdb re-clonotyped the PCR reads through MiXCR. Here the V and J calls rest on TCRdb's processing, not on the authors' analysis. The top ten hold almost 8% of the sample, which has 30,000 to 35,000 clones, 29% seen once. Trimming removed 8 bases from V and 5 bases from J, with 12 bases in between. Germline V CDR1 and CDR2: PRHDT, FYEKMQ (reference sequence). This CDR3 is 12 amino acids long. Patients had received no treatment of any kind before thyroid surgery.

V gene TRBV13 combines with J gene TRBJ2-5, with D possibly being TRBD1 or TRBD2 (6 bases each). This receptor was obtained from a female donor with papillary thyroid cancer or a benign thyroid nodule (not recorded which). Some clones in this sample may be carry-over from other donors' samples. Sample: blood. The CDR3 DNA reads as TGTGCCAGCGGGGGGCTGGGGGAGACCCAGTACTTC. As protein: CASGGLGETQYF.